A single sample is the source of the 11 T cell receptor beta chains below, sequenced in a study of T cell responses to AZD1222 COVID-19 vaccine. Sequencing used immunoSEQ multiplex PCR; TCRdb keeps in-frame clones, though not all of them. The data contain 140,000 to 150,000 clones, 93% of them seen just once; the ten biggest clones take up roughly 9%. This specimen consisted of peripheral blood, obtained on day 0 of AZD1222 vaccination. The receptors stem from an adult in good health.

This sequence joins TRBV4-1 and TRBJ1-2, with TRBD1 matching 7 bases. CDR3 length: 14 amino acids. The trim removed 0 bases at V and 8 bases at J, leaving 6 bases unmatched. CDR1 is MGHRA, CDR2 YSYEKL, per germline. The CDR3 protein is CASSQEDRVNGYTF. CDR3 nucleotide sequence: TGCGCCAGCAGCCAAGAAGACAGGGTGAACGGCTACACCTTC.

The CDR3 DNA reads TGTGCCAGTAGTTTCCGGGACAGTGACTACAATGAGCAGTTCTTC. The encoded protein is CASSFRDSDYNEQFF. The gene calls are TRBV19 and TRBJ2-1; 7 bases line up with TRBD1. The CDR3 has 15 residues. Trimming took 5 bases from V and 3 from J; bases not matched to a gene: 7. The V gene's germline CDR1 is LNHDA and CDR2 SQIVND (reference sequence).

V gene TRBV28 combines with J gene TRBJ1-5, with 10 bases matching TRBD1. The CDR3 totals 14 residues. V shed 6 bases, J shed 5 bases, and the junction held 4 bases outside the gene matches. From germline, CDR1 is MDHEN and CDR2 SYDVKM. The CDR3 coding sequence is TGTGCCAGCAGAACGGGACAGGGGCATCAGCCCCAGCATTTT. It yields the protein CASRTGQGHQPQHF.

The rearrangement uses TRBV30 and TRBJ1-1, with D possibly matching TRBD1 (5 bases). Germline V gene lookup returns CDR1 GTSNPN and CDR2 SVGIG (reference sequence). The CDR3 is 16 amino acids. Trimming removed 0 bases from V and 4 bases from J, with 18 bases in between. The CDR3 region has the DNA TGTGCCTGGAGTGTAAGGCCAGGGCGACTCGGCACTGAAGCTTTCTTT. Protein: CAWSVRPGRLGTEAFF.

V and J are TRBV4-1 and TRBJ1-1, with D possibly matching TRBD1 (6 bases). The CDR3 has 16 amino acids. Germline loops: CDR1 MGHRA, CDR2 YSYEKL. The V end was cut by 3 bases, the J end by 1 base, with 15 bases between. In DNA, the CDR3 is TGCGCCAGCAGCCAGGGCCTGACAGGCTGGAACACTGAAGCTTTCTTT. It encodes CASSQGLTGWNTEAFF.

V gene TRBV19 combines with J gene TRBJ1-2, with a possible D match to TRBD1 (6 bases). V gave up 10 bases and J gave up 5 bases, with 17 bases separating them. The CDR3 spans 13 residues. CDR1 LNHDA and CDR2 SQIVND come from the germline V gene (reference sequence). As DNA, the CDR3 is TGTGCCACCCAGAATGGGGGCCCTTATGGCTACACCTTC. As protein: CATQNGGPYGYTF.

The chain employs TRBV19 and TRBJ1-1; 8 bases agree with TRBD1. The ends lost 5 bases at V and 4 bases at J; junction bases unmatched: 9. The CDR3 is made up of 15 amino acids. CDR1 and CDR2 (germline): LNHDA, SQIVND (reference sequence). The CDR3 bases are TGTGCCAGTAGTCCGAGCGACAGGGGAGGCACTGAAGCTTTCTTT. Its protein is CASSPSDRGGTEAFF.

The chain joins TRBV4-1 to TRBJ1-2, with TRBD1 matching 9 bases. Per germline, CDR1 MGHRA and CDR2 YSYEKL. With 6 bases clipped from V and 4 bases from J, the junction kept 9 bases outside the gene matches. The CDR3 runs to 15 residues. Written as DNA, the CDR3 is TGCGCCAGCAGAGAGGGACAGGGATCTGCCTATGGCTACACCTTC. Its protein is CASREGQGSAYGYTF.

V usage is TRBV18 and J usage is TRBJ1-1; D gene ambiguous. The length of the CDR3 is 15 residues. Germline V gene sequence: CDR1 KGHSH, CDR2 LQKENI. With 0 bases removed from V and 8 bases from J, the gap between germline ends came to 16 bases. The CDR3 here is CASSPPNTLSVEAFF. The CDR3 DNA is TGTGCCAGCTCACCACCCAACACGCTTTCGGTAGAAGCTTTCTTT.

This sequence joins TRBV11-2 and TRBJ1-5; the D is unclear. There are 13 residues in the CDR3. Trimming removed 5 bases from V and 7 bases from J, with 12 bases in between. Germline V gene sequence: CDR1 SGHAT, CDR2 FQNNGV. The CDR3 DNA reads TGTGCCAGCAGCCGAGAGTTTCGGCAGCCCCAGCATTTT. This encodes CASSREFRQPQHF.

To note about this clone: Relative to the germline gene, one junction end is altered; a read error may explain this. The chain employs TRBV3-1 (or the pseudogene TRBV3-2) and TRBJ2-5; 8 bases line up with TRBD1. The CDR3 extends over 11 amino acids. Germline V gene sequence: CDR1 LGHDT, CDR2 YNNKEL (reference sequence). As DNA, the CDR3 is TGTGCCAGCAGCCTACGGGACAGGAAGAACTTC. As protein: CASSLRDRKNF.